What follows are 20 T cell receptor beta chains derived from one specimen sequenced in a study of blood T cell repertoires in COVID-19. Sequenced by immunoSEQ multiplex PCR; TCRdb stores in-frame clones only, minus some. Of approximately 260,000 clones in the sample, roughly 89% were seen once. Sequenced input: peripheral blood. The receptors originated from a woman between 40 and 50 years old who had recovered from COVID-19.

This clone was observed a single time. The genes are TRBV6-2 or TRBV6-3 and TRBJ2-2; D possibly corresponds to TRBD2 (5 bases). Germline assignment: CDR1 MNHEY and CDR2 SVGEGT. The CDR3 sequence is 18 residues long. V lost 3 bases and J 1 base, leaving 18 bases between the germline ends. The CDR3 protein is CASSYVWSGGRNTGELFF. The CDR3 DNA sequence: TGTGCCAGCAGTTATGTTTGGAGCGGCGGGCGGAACACCGGGGAGCTGTTTTTT.

The genes are TRBV19 and TRBJ1-2, with D perhaps matching TRBD1 (5 bases). Germline V lookup: CDR1 LNHDA, CDR2 SQIVND (reference sequence). CDR3 length equals 13 residues. V was trimmed by 7 bases and J by 0 bases, leaving 9 bases between them. The CDR3 nucleotides are TGTGCCAGTATGGAGACAGCTAACTATGGCTACACCTTC. Translation gives CASMETANYGYTF.

This sequence joins TRBV6-5 and TRBJ2-5; 9 positions match TRBD1. The CDR3 runs 14 residues. Germline V gives CDR1 MNHEY, CDR2 SVGAGI. V lost 2 bases and J lost 5; bases outside the gene matches: 3. CDR3 residues: CASSYGTGSETQYF. The DNA of the CDR3 is TGTGCCAGCAGTTACGGGACAGGGAGTGAGACCCAGTACTTC.

This chain uses TRBV28 with TRBJ1-5; D is ambiguous. The length of the CDR3 is 11 residues. Deletions cut 4 bases from V and 5 bases from J, with 3 bases between. Germline V gene lookup returns CDR1 MDHEN and CDR2 SYDVKM. DNA of the CDR3: TGTGCCAGCAGTTCCTATCAGCCCCAGCATTTT. The encoded protein is CASSSYQPQHF.

The chain carries TRBV5-1 and TRBJ2-3; D is uncertain. The CDR3 totals 14 residues. V lost 1 base and J lost 5, with 11 bases in between. Germline V gene data show CDR1 as SGHRS and CDR2 as YFSETQ. The CDR3 DNA follows: TGCGCCAGCAGCTTGTCGAGCGAGATAGATACGCAGTATTTT. Translating gives CASSLSSEIDTQYF.

The rearrangement uses TRBV7-9 and TRBJ1-6; 8 positions agree with TRBD1. Germline V gene lookup returns CDR1 SEHNR and CDR2 FQNEAQ (reference sequence). This CDR3 has 17 residues. Unmatched junction bases numbered 8, after V lost 0 bases and J lost 7 bases. The CDR3 here is CASSLASAGGPNSPLHF. The CDR3 bases are TGTGCCAGCAGCTTAGCATCTGCAGGGGGCCCGAATTCACCCCTCCACTTT.

The chain carries TRBV9 and TRBJ2-1; 8 bases line up with TRBD2. This CDR3 has 15 amino acids. V shed 2 bases, J shed 7 bases, and the junction held 8 bases outside the gene matches. Per the germline V gene, CDR1 is SGDLS and CDR2 is YYNGEE. The CDR3 loop reads CASSVMELAVNEQFF. As DNA, the CDR3 is TGTGCCAGCAGCGTGATGGAACTAGCGGTTAATGAGCAGTTCTTC.

This clone was seen just once. The chain uses TRBV28 and TRBJ1-5, with TRBD1 matching 7 bases. The CDR3 is made up of 14 amino acids. Germline V gives CDR1 MDHEN, CDR2 SYDVKM. Trimming took 4 bases from V and 6 from J; bases not matched to a gene: 6. CDR3 in amino acids: CASSSGQIPQPQHF. CDR3 DNA: TGTGCCAGCAGTTCGGGACAGATACCTCAGCCCCAGCATTTT.

V is TRBV2 and J is TRBJ1-6; TRBD1 agrees at 7 bases. The junction had 11 bases not matched to a gene; V was cut back by 6 bases and J by 0 bases. The CDR3 has 18 residues. Per germline, CDR1 SNHLY and CDR2 FYNNEI. The CDR3 protein is CASRVRQGRSSYNSPLHF. CDR3 coding DNA: TGTGCCAGCAGGGTGCGACAGGGTAGGAGCTCCTATAATTCACCCCTCCACTTT.

The chain links TRBV25-1 to TRBJ2-1, with a tentative D call TRBD2 (6 bases). The CDR3 covers 17 residues. Germline V gives CDR1 MGHDK, CDR2 SYGVNS. V was pared by 3 bases and J by 4 bases, with 19 bases between. The CDR3 coding sequence is TGTGCCAGCAGTGATCAAATCTCCCGGGGGAATTACAATGAGCAGTTCTTC. Its translation is CASSDQISRGNYNEQFF.

The J gene is TRBJ2-2, the V gene TRBV28; 7 bases map to TRBD1. Germline-derived CDR1 and CDR2 are MDHEN and SYDVKM. The CDR3 has 16 residues. V trimming: 6 bases; J trimming: 0 bases; junction bases outside the gene matches: 7. The DNA of the CDR3 is TGTGCCAGCAGATACACAGGGGTAACGAACACCGGGGAGCTGTTTTTT. Encoded protein: CASRYTGVTNTGELFF.

This chain uses TRBV30 with TRBJ2-4, with D possibly called TRBD1 or TRBD2 (7 bases each). Looked up from germline, CDR1 is GTSNPN and CDR2 is SVGIG (reference sequence). V was clipped by 5 bases and J by 0 bases, with 14 bases between them. CDR3 length: 15 amino acids. CDR3 protein: CAWGGDSGAKNIQYF. As DNA, the CDR3 is TGTGCCTGGGGGGGGGACAGTGGAGCCAAAAACATTCAGTACTTC.

The chain carries TRBV6-6 and TRBJ1-2; 7 bases line up with TRBD1. The CDR3 is 13 residues long. The germline gives CDR1 MNHNY, CDR2 SVGAGI (reference sequence). Trimming took 6 bases from V and 3 from J; bases not matched to a gene: 4. The CDR3 sequence: CASSSGTDYGYTF. DNA for the CDR3: TGTGCCAGCAGCTCAGGGACAGACTATGGCTACACCTTC.

V gene TRBV6-5 combines with J gene TRBJ2-7; the match to TRBD1 covers 7 bases. The CDR3 is 14 amino acids. V lost 7 bases and J lost 5; bases outside the gene matches: 11. Per the germline V gene, CDR1 is MNHEY and CDR2 is SVGAGI. CDR3 sequence: CASTNRGTVNEQYF. CDR3 nucleotides: TGTGCCAGCACTAATCGAGGGACAGTGAACGAGCAGTACTTC.

The chain carries TRBV6-2 or TRBV6-3 and TRBJ2-7, with no clear D. CDR1 is MNHEY, CDR2 SVGEGT, per germline. The CDR3 contains 13 residues. The V end lost 4 bases, the J end lost 2 bases, and 9 bases lay between the germline ends. CDR3 in DNA: TGTGCCAGCAGTTTTTTTAGCACCTACGAGCAGTACGTC. Its translation is CASSFFSTYEQYV.

This clone occurred a few times. This sequence joins TRBV10-1 and TRBJ1-1; D not resolved. V was pared by 4 bases and J by 0 bases, with 15 bases between. This CDR3 has 16 residues. CDR1 and CDR2 (germline): WNHNN, SYGVQD (reference sequence). This CDR3 is CASSADGRPMNTEAFF. The CDR3 nucleotides read TGCGCCAGCAGTGCCGATGGCAGGCCGATGAACACTGAAGCTTTCTTT.

This sequence joins TRBV2 and TRBJ1-6; TRBD1 is a possible D gene (6 bases). This CDR3 has 15 residues. Germline CDR1 and CDR2: SNHLY and FYNNEI. Trimming pared 11 bases from V and 7 bases from J, leaving 21 bases between. The CDR3 loop reads CASAIGGASNSPLHF. In DNA form, the CDR3 reads TGTGCCTCCGCCATCGGGGGGGCAAGCAATTCACCCCTCCACTTT.

The chain has TRBV5-6 and TRBJ1-2; TRBD1 aligns across 8 bases. CDR3 length: 15 residues. Germline V CDR1 and CDR2: SGHDT, YYEEEE. V lost 0 bases to trimming and J lost 6 bases; unmatched junction nucleotides: 7. CDR3 coding DNA: TGTGCCAGCAGCTTGGGACAGGGGCCAGGGGATGGCTACACCTTC. Protein product: CASSLGQGPGDGYTF.

The chain joins TRBV3-1 (or the pseudogene TRBV3-2) to TRBJ1-5, with D unresolved. This CDR3 region has 12 residues. The V and J ends lost 1 base and 7 bases respectively, with 5 bases between them. Germline CDR1 is LGHDT and CDR2 is YNNKEL (reference sequence). The DNA for the CDR3 is TGTGCCAGCAGCCAAGGAGAGCAGCCCCAGCATTTT. Translation gives CASSQGEQPQHF.

The chain employs TRBV21-1 and TRBJ2-3; the table's D call, TRBD1, was not checked against the DNA. TRBV21-1 is deemed a pseudogene. CDR3 length equals 17 residues. The CDR3 loop reads CASSSHLDSLFTDTQYF. The CDR3 nucleotides are TGTGCCAGCAGCTCGCACCTCGACAGTCTCTTCACAGATACGCAGTATTTT.